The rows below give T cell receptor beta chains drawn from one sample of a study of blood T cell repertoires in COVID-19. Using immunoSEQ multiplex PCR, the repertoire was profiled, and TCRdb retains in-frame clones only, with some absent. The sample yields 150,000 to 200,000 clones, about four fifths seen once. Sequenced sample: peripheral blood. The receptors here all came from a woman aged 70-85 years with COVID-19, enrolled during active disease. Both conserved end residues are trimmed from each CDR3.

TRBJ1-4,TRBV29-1,SVPGWDEKLF
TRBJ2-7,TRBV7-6,ASRRLAGGEQY
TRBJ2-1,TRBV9,ASSLAASYNEQF
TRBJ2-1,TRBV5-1,ASSLVSERGNEQF
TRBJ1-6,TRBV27,ASGARGSPLH
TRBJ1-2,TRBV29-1,SGRTGDYGYT
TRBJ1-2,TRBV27,ASRALGGSNYGYT
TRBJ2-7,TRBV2,ASTPRADFYEQY
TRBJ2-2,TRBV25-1,ASRGTGRGTGELF
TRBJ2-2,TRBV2,ASSRTSGRAVVTGELF